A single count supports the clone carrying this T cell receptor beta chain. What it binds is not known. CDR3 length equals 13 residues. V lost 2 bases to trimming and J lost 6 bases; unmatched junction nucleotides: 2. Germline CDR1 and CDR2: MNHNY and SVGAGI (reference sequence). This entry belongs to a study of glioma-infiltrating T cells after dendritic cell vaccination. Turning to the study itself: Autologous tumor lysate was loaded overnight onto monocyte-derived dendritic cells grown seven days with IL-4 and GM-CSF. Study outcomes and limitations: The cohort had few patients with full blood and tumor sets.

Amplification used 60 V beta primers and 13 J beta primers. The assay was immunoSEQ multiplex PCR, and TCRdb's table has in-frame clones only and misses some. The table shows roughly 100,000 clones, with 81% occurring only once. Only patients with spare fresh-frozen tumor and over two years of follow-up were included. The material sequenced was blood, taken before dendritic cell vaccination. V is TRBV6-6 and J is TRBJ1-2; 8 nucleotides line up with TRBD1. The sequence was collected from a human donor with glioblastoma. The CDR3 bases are TGTGCCAGCAGTTACCCAGGGGGCAATGGCTACACCTTC. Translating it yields CASSYPGGNGYTF.